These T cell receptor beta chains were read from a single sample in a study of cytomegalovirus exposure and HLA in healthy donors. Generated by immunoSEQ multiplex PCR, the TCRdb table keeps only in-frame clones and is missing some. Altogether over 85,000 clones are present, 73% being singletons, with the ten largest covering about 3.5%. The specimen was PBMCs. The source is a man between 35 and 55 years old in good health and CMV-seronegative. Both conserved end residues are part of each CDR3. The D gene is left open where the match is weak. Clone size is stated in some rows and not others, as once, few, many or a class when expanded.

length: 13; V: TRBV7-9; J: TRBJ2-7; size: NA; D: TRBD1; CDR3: CASSLSTGDEQYF; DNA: TGTGCCAGCAGCTTATCGACAGGGGACGAGCAGTACTTC
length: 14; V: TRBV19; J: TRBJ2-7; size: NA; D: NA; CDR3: CASSGTGTRYEQYF; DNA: TGTGCCAGTAGTGGGACCGGGACACGCTACGAGCAGTACTTC
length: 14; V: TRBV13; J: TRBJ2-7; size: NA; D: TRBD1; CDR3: CASSFRDRAYEQYF; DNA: TGTGCCAGCAGCTTCCGGGACAGGGCTTACGAGCAGTACTTC
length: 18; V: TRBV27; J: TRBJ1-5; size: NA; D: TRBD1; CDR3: CASRYLGQGADSNQPQHF; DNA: TGTGCCAGCAGGTACCTCGGACAGGGGGCGGATAGCAATCAGCCCCAGCATTTT
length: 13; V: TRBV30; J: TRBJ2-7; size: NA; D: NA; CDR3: CAWSVSSITGQYF; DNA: TGTGCCTGGAGTGTATCTTCCATAACCGGTCAGTACTTC
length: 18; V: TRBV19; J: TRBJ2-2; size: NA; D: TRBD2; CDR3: CASSPLVAGGSNTGELFF; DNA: TGTGCCAGTAGTCCCCTCGTGGCGGGAGGCTCGAACACCGGGGAGCTGTTTTTT
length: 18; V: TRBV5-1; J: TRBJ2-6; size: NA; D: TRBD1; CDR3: CASSPAGTGGSGANVLTF; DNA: TGCGCCAGCAGCCCGGCCGGGACAGGGGGGTCTGGGGCCAACGTCCTGACTTTC
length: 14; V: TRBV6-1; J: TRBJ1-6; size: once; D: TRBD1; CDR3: CASRTDRALSPLHF; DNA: TGTGCCAGCAGGACGGACAGGGCCCTATCACCCCTCCACTTT
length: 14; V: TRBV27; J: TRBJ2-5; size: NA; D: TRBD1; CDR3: CASSTRQGQETQYF; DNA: TGTGCCAGCAGTACCCGACAGGGACAAGAGACCCAGTACTTC
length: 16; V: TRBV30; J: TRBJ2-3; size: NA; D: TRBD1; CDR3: CAWSGGTGRVPDTQYF; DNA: TGTGCCTGGAGTGGGGGGACAGGGCGGGTGCCAGATACGCAGTATTTT
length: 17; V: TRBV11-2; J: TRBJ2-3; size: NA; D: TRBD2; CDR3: CASSLGPLAGGHYTQYF; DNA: TGTGCCAGCAGCTTAGGCCCTCTAGCGGGGGGGCACTATACGCAGTATTTT
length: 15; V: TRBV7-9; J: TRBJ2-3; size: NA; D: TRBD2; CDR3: CASSPTSVRTDTQYF; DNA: TGTGCCAGCAGCCCCACTAGCGTTCGCACAGATACGCAGTATTTT